A single sample gave rise to the 11 T cell receptor beta chains below, sequenced in a study of response to subunit inactivated influenza vaccine. TCRdb analysed the RT-PCR reads with MiXCR anew, one entry per CDR3 protein. Seen here are under 800,000 distinct CDR3 sequences, over 11% observed once, and the top ten hold less than 7%. Sequences were derived from PBMCs from blood, sampled roughly 2 weeks before vaccination. The receptor source for this set is a man between 50 and 59 years old who received an inactivated influenza vaccine.

This clonotype was counted between two and nine times. The chain recombines TRBV7-9 with TRBJ1-2; no definite D call. Trimming took 7 bases from V and 6 from J, leaving 12 bases between them. The length of the CDR3 is 12 residues. Germline values: CDR1 SEHNR, CDR2 FQNEAQ (reference sequence). The CDR3 loop is CASTLGRDGYTF. The CDR3 coding sequence is TGTGCCAGCACCCTGGGGAGGGATGGCTACACCTTC.

This clonotype was counted only a few times. This CDR3 reads CASSHRTGGDQPQHF. The CDR3, as DNA: TGTGCCAGCAGCCACCGGACAGGGGGGGATCAGCCCCAGCATTTT. This chain joins TRBV5-5 and TRBJ1-5; TRBD1 matches at 10 bases. The CDR3 spans 15 residues. Germline loops: CDR1 SGHKS, CDR2 YYEKEE (reference sequence). Trimming removed 4 bases from V and 5 bases from J; junction bases left unmatched: 6.

DNA of the CDR3: TGTGCCAGCAGCCCGACAGGGAGGTTCGAGCAGTACTTC. Encoded protein: CASSPTGRFEQYF. J is TRBJ2-7 and V is TRBV7-9; TRBD1 might be the D (7 bases). Trimming cost V 5 bases and J 6 bases, with 14 bases left between them. Germline CDR1 SEHNR, CDR2 FQNEAQ (reference sequence). The CDR3 sequence is 13 residues long.

This chain uses TRBV7-9 with TRBJ2-2, with D possibly TRBD1 on 5 matching bases. Trimming removed 5 bases from V and 5 bases from J, with 9 bases in between. CDR3 length equals 13 residues. CDR1 is SEHNR and CDR2 is FQNEAQ in the germline V gene (reference sequence). CDR3 nucleotides: TGTGCCAGCAGCCCTAGGACAACCGGGGAGCTGTTTTTT. This codes for CASSPRTTGELFF.

The chain recombines TRBV7-9 with TRBJ2-5, with D tentatively TRBD2 (6 bases). Germline CDR1 reads SEHNR; CDR2 reads FQNEAQ (reference sequence). This CDR3 is 15 amino acids long. Trimming pared 5 bases from V and 1 base from J, leaving 14 bases between. Written as DNA, the CDR3 is TGTGCCAGCAGCCCGCGGGGTGCGAGCCAAGAGACCCAGTACTTC. This gives the protein CASSPRGASQETQYF.

The chain employs TRBV12-3 or TRBV12-4 and TRBJ2-5; D is ambiguous. The CDR3 is made up of 15 amino acids. Deletions cut 4 bases from V and 4 bases from J, with 16 bases between. The CDR3: CASSYSSDMGETQYF. In DNA form, the CDR3 reads TGTGCCAGCAGTTACTCCTCAGACATGGGAGAGACCCAGTACTTC.

This chain connects TRBV28 to TRBJ2-7; D is possibly TRBD1 (6 bases). V was pared by 6 bases and J by 1 base, with 16 bases between. This CDR3 region has 15 residues. Germline V gene lookup returns CDR1 MDHEN and CDR2 SYDVKM. CDR3 nucleotides: TGTGCCAGCAGCCTAACGGACAGCACTTCCTACGAGCAGTACTTC. This translates into CASSLTDSTSYEQYF.

This chain links TRBV18 with TRBJ1-1, with D tentatively TRBD1 (5 bases). CDR3 length equals 16 residues. Between the trimmed V and J ends, which lost 2 bases and 0 bases, there was a span of 13 bases. Germline values: CDR1 KGHSH, CDR2 LQKENI. CDR3 nucleotide sequence: TGTGCCAGCTCACCAGGCGGGGGAGGTGTGAACACTGAAGCTTTCTTT. As protein: CASSPGGGGVNTEAFF.

This clonotype has a count of ten or more. The chain joins TRBV7-2 to TRBJ2-1; 9 bases line up with TRBD2. In germline, CDR1 is SGHTA, CDR2 FQGNSA. V trimming: 7 bases; J trimming: 4 bases; junction bases outside the gene matches: 8. The CDR3 totals 15 residues. The CDR3 DNA follows: TGTGCCAGCACCGTACCGGGACTAGCTTACAATGAGCAGTTCTTC. This codes for CASTVPGLAYNEQFF.

The V gene is TRBV6-5, the J gene TRBJ2-2; 7 bases are shared with TRBD1. The CDR3 is made up of 15 amino acids. The germline gives CDR1 MNHEY, CDR2 SVGAGI. Losses at the gene ends were 6 bases for V and 5 bases for J; bases not matched to a gene: 9. For the CDR3, the DNA is TGTGCCAGCAGGACTCGGACAGGAATAACCGGGGAGCTGTTTTTT. This gives the protein CASRTRTGITGELFF.

The chain combines TRBV11-2 with TRBJ2-7; TRBD1 is a possible D gene (7 bases). V lost 8 bases to trimming and J lost 5 bases, with 22 bases between them. Per germline, CDR1 SGHAT and CDR2 FQNNGV. The CDR3 contains 15 residues. As DNA, the CDR3 is TGTGCCAGCTCCCCCGGAGGGGGCCCGTTTCACGAGCAGTACTTC. Its protein product is CASSPGGGPFHEQYF.